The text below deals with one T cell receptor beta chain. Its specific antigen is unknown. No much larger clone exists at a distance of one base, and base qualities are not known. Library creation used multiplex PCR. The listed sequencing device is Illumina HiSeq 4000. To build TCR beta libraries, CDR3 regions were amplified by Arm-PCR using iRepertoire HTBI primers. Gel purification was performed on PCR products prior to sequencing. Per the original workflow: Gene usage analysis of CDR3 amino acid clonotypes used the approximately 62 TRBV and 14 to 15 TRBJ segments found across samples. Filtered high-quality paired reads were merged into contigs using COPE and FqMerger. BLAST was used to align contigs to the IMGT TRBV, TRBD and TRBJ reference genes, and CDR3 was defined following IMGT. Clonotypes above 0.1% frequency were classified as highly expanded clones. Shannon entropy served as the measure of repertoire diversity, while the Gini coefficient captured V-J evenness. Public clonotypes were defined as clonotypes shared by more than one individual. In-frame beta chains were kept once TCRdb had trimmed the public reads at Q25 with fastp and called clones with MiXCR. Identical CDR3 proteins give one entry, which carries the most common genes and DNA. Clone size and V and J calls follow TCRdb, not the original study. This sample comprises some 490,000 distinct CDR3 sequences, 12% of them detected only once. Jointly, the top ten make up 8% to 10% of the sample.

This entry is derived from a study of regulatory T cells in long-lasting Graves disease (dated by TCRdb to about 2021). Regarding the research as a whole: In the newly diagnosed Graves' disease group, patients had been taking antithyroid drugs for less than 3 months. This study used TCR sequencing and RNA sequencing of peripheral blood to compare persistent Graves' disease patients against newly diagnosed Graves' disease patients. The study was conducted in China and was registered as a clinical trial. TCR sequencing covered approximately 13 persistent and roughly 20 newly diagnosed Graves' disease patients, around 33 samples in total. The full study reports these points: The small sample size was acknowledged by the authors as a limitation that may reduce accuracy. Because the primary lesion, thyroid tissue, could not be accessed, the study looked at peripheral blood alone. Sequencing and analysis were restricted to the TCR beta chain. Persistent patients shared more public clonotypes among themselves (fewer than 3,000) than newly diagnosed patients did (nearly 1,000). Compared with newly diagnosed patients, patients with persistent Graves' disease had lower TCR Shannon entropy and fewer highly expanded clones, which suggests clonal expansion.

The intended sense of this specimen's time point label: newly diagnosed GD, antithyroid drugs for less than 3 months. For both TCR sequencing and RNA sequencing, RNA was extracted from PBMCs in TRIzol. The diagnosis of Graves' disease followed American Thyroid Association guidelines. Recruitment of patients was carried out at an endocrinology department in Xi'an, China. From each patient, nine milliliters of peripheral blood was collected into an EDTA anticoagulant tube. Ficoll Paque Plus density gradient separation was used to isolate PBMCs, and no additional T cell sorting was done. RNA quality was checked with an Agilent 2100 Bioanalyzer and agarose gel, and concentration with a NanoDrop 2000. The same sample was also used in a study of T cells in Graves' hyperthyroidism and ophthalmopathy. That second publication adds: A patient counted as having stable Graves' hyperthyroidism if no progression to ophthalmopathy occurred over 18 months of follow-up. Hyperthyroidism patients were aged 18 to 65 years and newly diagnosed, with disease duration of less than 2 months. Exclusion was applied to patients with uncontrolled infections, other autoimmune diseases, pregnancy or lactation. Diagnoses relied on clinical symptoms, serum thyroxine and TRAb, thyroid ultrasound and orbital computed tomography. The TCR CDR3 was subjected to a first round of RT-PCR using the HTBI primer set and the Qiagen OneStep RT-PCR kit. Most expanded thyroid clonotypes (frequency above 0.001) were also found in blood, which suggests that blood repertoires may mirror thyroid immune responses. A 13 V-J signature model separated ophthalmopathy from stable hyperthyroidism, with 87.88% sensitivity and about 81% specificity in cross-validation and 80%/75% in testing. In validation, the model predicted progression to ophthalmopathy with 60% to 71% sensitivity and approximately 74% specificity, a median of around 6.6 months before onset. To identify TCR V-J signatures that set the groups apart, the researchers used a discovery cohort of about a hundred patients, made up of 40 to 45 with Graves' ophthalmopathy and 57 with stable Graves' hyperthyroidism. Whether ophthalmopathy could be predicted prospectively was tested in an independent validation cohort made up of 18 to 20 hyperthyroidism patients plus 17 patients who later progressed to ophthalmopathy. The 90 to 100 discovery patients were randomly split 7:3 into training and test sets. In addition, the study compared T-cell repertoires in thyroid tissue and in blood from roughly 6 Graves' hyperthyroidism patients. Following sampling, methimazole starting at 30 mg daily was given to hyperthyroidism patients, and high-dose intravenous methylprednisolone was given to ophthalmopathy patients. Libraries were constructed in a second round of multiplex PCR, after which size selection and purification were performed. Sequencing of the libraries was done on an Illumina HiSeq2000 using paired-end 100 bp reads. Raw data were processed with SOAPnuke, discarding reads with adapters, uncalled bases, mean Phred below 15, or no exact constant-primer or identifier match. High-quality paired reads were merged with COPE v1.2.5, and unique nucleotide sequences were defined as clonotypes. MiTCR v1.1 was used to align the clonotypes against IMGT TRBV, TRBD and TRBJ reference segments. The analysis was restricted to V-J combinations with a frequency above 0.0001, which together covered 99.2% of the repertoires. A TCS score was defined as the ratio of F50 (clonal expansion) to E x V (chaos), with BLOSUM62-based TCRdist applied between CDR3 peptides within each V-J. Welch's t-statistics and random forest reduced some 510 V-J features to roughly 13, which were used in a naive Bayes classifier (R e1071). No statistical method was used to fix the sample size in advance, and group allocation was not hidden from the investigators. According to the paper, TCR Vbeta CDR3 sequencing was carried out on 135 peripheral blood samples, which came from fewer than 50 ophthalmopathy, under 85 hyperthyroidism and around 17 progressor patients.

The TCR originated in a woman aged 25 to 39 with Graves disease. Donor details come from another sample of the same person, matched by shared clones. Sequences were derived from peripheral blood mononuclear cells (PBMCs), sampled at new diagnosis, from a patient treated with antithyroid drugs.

The nucleotide sequence is TGCAGTGCTAGAGCCGCCAGTTTCGAGCAGTACTTC. The resulting protein is CSARAASFEQYF. Recombination joined TRBV20-1 with TRBJ2-7, with no confidently assigned D gene. The CDR3 spans 12 residues, from the cysteine through the phenylalanine. Only the CDR3 DNA stays, 36 bases, in frame from base 1. Between the V and J ends, shortened by 1 base and 6 bases respectively, the junction contains 10 bases. Reading the germline V gene (reference sequence) gives CDR1 DFQATT and CDR2 SNEGSKA.